The rows below give T cell receptor beta chains drawn from one sample of a study of T-cell memory formation after mild COVID-19. TCRdb reprocessed the 5' RACE reads with MiXCR, giving one entry per CDR3 protein. The sample contains roughly 150,000 distinct CDR3 sequences, roughly 15% of which appear only once. Input material: PBMCs or a T cell subset sorted from them (not recorded which). The receptors originated from an adult woman who had mild COVID-19 (a few samples of this study predate the infection). Cell type and time point are not known. The CDR3 runs from the conserved cysteine through the conserved F or W. The order of the fields is CDR3 length, clone size, V gene, D gene, J gene, CDR3 DNA, CDR3 protein. A D gene is named only where the DNA matches it firmly. Rows give clone size only sometimes, using once, few, many, or a class for an expanded clone.

cdr3_length: 16
clone_size: -
v_call: TRBV6-1
d_call: TRBD2
j_call: TRBJ2-6
cdr3_nt: TGTGCCAGCAGACTAGCGGGGCACTCTGGGGCCAACGTCCTGACTTTC
cdr3_aa: CASRLAGHSGANVLTF

cdr3_length: 14
clone_size: -
v_call: TRBV6-2/TRBV6-3
d_call: -
j_call: TRBJ2-3
cdr3_nt: TGTGCCTCTCAACGGGACCTAAGGACAAATACGCAGTATTTT
cdr3_aa: CASQRDLRTNTQYF

cdr3_length: 15
clone_size: many
v_call: TRBV29-1
d_call: -
j_call: TRBJ2-3
cdr3_nt: TGCAGCGCCGACCCAACGGCAGGCTACACAGATACGCAGTATTTT
cdr3_aa: CSADPTAGYTDTQYF

cdr3_length: 14
clone_size: few
v_call: TRBV5-1
d_call: TRBD1
j_call: TRBJ1-1
cdr3_nt: TGCGCCAGCGCATCGGACAGGGTGAACACTGAAGCTTTCTTT
cdr3_aa: CASASDRVNTEAFF

cdr3_length: 16
clone_size: few
v_call: TRBV7-9
d_call: TRBD2
j_call: TRBJ2-3
cdr3_nt: TGTGCCAGCAGCCGGATACTAGCGGACCGCACAGATACGCAGTATTTT
cdr3_aa: CASSRILADRTDTQYF

cdr3_length: 15
clone_size: few
v_call: TRBV6-2/TRBV6-3
d_call: TRBD2
j_call: TRBJ2-7
cdr3_nt: TGTGCCAGCAGTTCCAGTCGGGACTACCACTACGAGCAGTACTTC
cdr3_aa: CASSSSRDYHYEQYF

cdr3_length: 13
clone_size: few
v_call: TRBV15
d_call: -
j_call: TRBJ2-3
cdr3_nt: TGTGCCACCAGCAGACGAATCACAGATACGCAGTATTTT
cdr3_aa: CATSRRITDTQYF

cdr3_length: 16
clone_size: few
v_call: TRBV4-1
d_call: -
j_call: TRBJ2-1
cdr3_nt: TGCGCCAGCAGCCCGGAATCCTGGGGGGCCCACAATGAGCAGTTCTTC
cdr3_aa: CASSPESWGAHNEQFF

cdr3_length: 15
clone_size: -
v_call: TRBV7-6
d_call: -
j_call: TRBJ2-1
cdr3_nt: TGTGCCAGCAGCTTATGGGTGGCCCCTGACAATGAGCAGTTCTTC
cdr3_aa: CASSLWVAPDNEQFF

cdr3_length: 12
clone_size: -
v_call: TRBV5-6
d_call: -
j_call: TRBJ2-5
cdr3_nt: TGTGCCAGCAGCTTGGGGGCAAGGGCCCAGTACTTC
cdr3_aa: CASSLGARAQYF

cdr3_length: 14
clone_size: once
v_call: TRBV5-5
d_call: -
j_call: TRBJ2-5
cdr3_nt: TGTGCCAGCAGCTTGTCTGGACAGCAAGAGACCCAGTACTTC
cdr3_aa: CASSLSGQQETQYF

cdr3_length: 15
clone_size: -
v_call: TRBV11-2
d_call: -
j_call: TRBJ2-3
cdr3_nt: TGTGCCAGCAGCAAACCCGTTCGGGGATCAGATACGCAGTATTTT
cdr3_aa: CASSKPVRGSDTQYF

cdr3_length: 13
clone_size: -
v_call: TRBV4-1
d_call: -
j_call: TRBJ2-3
cdr3_nt: TGCGCCAGCAGCCAGATGCGTCACGATACGCAGTATTTT
cdr3_aa: CASSQMRHDTQYF

cdr3_length: 14
clone_size: few
v_call: TRBV12-3/TRBV12-4
d_call: TRBD2
j_call: TRBJ2-1
cdr3_nt: TGTGCCACCTCTAGCGGGAGGCGATACAATGAGCAGTTCTTC
cdr3_aa: CATSSGRRYNEQFF

cdr3_length: 13
clone_size: few
v_call: TRBV19
d_call: -
j_call: TRBJ2-3
cdr3_nt: TGTGCCAGTAGTATAGACTATCACGATACGCAGTATTTT
cdr3_aa: CASSIDYHDTQYF

cdr3_length: 17
clone_size: -
v_call: TRBV20-1
d_call: -
j_call: TRBJ2-1
cdr3_nt: TGCAGTGCCCCAGCTCAGGGTGGGGGGCCGGCCTACAATGAGCAGTTCTTC
cdr3_aa: CSAPAQGGGPAYNEQFF

cdr3_length: 15
clone_size: -
v_call: TRBV9
d_call: -
j_call: TRBJ1-5
cdr3_nt: TGTGCCAGCAGCGCGGACAGTTCCGCCGGTCAGCCCCAGCATTTT
cdr3_aa: CASSADSSAGQPQHF

cdr3_length: 14
clone_size: few
v_call: TRBV12-3/TRBV12-4
d_call: TRBD2
j_call: TRBJ2-1
cdr3_nt: TGTGCCAGCAGTTTGGGGCGGGAGCATAATGAGCAGTTCTTC
cdr3_aa: CASSLGREHNEQFF

cdr3_length: 13
clone_size: -
v_call: TRBV2
d_call: -
j_call: TRBJ1-1
cdr3_nt: TGTGCCAGCAATACGTGGGCAGACACTGAAGCTTTCTTT
cdr3_aa: CASNTWADTEAFF

cdr3_length: 15
clone_size: -
v_call: TRBV27
d_call: TRBD1
j_call: TRBJ1-2
cdr3_nt: TGTGCCAGCAGTTCGGGGACAGGGCTTAACTATGGCTACACCTTC
cdr3_aa: CASSSGTGLNYGYTF

cdr3_length: 14
clone_size: few
v_call: TRBV12-3/TRBV12-4
d_call: -
j_call: TRBJ1-4
cdr3_nt: TGTGCCAGCAGTTGGGAGCGAACTAATGAAAAACTGTTTTTT
cdr3_aa: CASSWERTNEKLFF

cdr3_length: 16
clone_size: few
v_call: TRBV20-1
d_call: TRBD1
j_call: TRBJ2-7
cdr3_nt: TGCAGTGCTAGAGATCCCGCCCGACAGGGTTCCTACGAGCAGTACTTC
cdr3_aa: CSARDPARQGSYEQYF

cdr3_length: 17
clone_size: few
v_call: TRBV12-3/TRBV12-4
d_call: -
j_call: TRBJ2-2
cdr3_nt: TGTGCCAGCACTGAGGGCCTCGGGAGCGCGAACACCGGGGAGCTGTTTTTT
cdr3_aa: CASTEGLGSANTGELFF

cdr3_length: 14
clone_size: many
v_call: TRBV18
d_call: TRBD1
j_call: TRBJ1-1
cdr3_nt: TGTGCCAGCTCACCTGACAGGGGGAACACTGAAGCTTTCTTT
cdr3_aa: CASSPDRGNTEAFF

cdr3_length: 17
clone_size: -
v_call: TRBV4-2
d_call: -
j_call: TRBJ1-2
cdr3_nt: TGTGCCAGCAGCCAAGATAGTGCGGACGGATTCTACTATGGCTACACCTTC
cdr3_aa: CASSQDSADGFYYGYTF

cdr3_length: 13
clone_size: many
v_call: TRBV29-1
d_call: TRBD2
j_call: TRBJ2-7
cdr3_nt: TGCAGCGTTGTAGCGGGGGGACCCTACGAGCAGTACTTC
cdr3_aa: CSVVAGGPYEQYF

cdr3_length: 15
clone_size: -
v_call: TRBV5-1
d_call: TRBD1
j_call: TRBJ1-5
cdr3_nt: TGCGCCAGCAGTTGGACAGGGGATAGCAATCAGCCCCAGCATTTT
cdr3_aa: CASSWTGDSNQPQHF

cdr3_length: 17
clone_size: -
v_call: TRBV6-2/TRBV6-3
d_call: TRBD2
j_call: TRBJ2-7
cdr3_nt: TGTGCCAGCAGTTACCTACTAGCGGGAGGGCCGAACTACGAGCAGTACTTC
cdr3_aa: CASSYLLAGGPNYEQYF

cdr3_length: 15
clone_size: -
v_call: TRBV20-1
d_call: -
j_call: TRBJ1-5
cdr3_nt: TGCAGTGCTGGGAGCGGGGCTTATAGCAATCAGCCCCAGCATTTT
cdr3_aa: CSAGSGAYSNQPQHF

cdr3_length: 14
clone_size: few
v_call: TRBV24-1
d_call: -
j_call: TRBJ2-3
cdr3_nt: TGTGCCACCAGTGATCGCGGTCGCAGGGATACGCAGTATTTT
cdr3_aa: CATSDRGRRDTQYF

cdr3_length: 16
clone_size: -
v_call: TRBV24-1
d_call: TRBD1
j_call: TRBJ2-5
cdr3_nt: TGTGCCACCAGTGATTTGCGCGGACAGGGTCGAGAGACCCAGTACTTC
cdr3_aa: CATSDLRGQGRETQYF

cdr3_length: 14
clone_size: many
v_call: TRBV5-1
d_call: TRBD1
j_call: TRBJ1-6
cdr3_nt: TGCGCCAGCTCGAACCTGACAGGGAATTCACCCCTCCACTTT
cdr3_aa: CASSNLTGNSPLHF

cdr3_length: 17
clone_size: -
v_call: TRBV6-2/TRBV6-3
d_call: TRBD2
j_call: TRBJ2-5
cdr3_nt: TGTGCCAGCAGTTACCATCTTGCTAGCGGAGACCAAGAGACCCAGTACTTC
cdr3_aa: CASSYHLASGDQETQYF

cdr3_length: 17
clone_size: many
v_call: TRBV5-1
d_call: TRBD2
j_call: TRBJ2-1
cdr3_nt: TGCGCCAGCAGCTCCGGGACTAGCGGGAGAGGCTACAATGAGCAGTTCTTC
cdr3_aa: CASSSGTSGRGYNEQFF

cdr3_length: 12
clone_size: many
v_call: TRBV7-9
d_call: -
j_call: TRBJ2-7
cdr3_nt: TGTGCCAGCAGCTTAGTCACCTACGAGCAGTACTTC
cdr3_aa: CASSLVTYEQYF

cdr3_length: 15
clone_size: few
v_call: TRBV5-1
d_call: TRBD1
j_call: TRBJ2-3
cdr3_nt: TGCGCCAGAGGCCCGGGACAGGGAACTCTAGATACGCAGTATTTT
cdr3_aa: CARGPGQGTLDTQYF

cdr3_length: 14
clone_size: -
v_call: TRBV11-2
d_call: -
j_call: TRBJ2-2
cdr3_nt: TGTGCCAGCAGGCCAACCCAAAACACCGGGGAGCTGTTTTTT
cdr3_aa: CASRPTQNTGELFF

cdr3_length: 12
clone_size: -
v_call: TRBV29-1
d_call: -
j_call: TRBJ2-1
cdr3_nt: TGCAGCGTTGAAGGGGGCTCGGGTTGGCAGTTCTTC
cdr3_aa: CSVEGGSGWQFF

cdr3_length: 13
clone_size: -
v_call: TRBV27
d_call: -
j_call: TRBJ1-1
cdr3_nt: TGTGCCAGCAGTTTACTTTCGGCCACTGAAGCTTTCTTT
cdr3_aa: CASSLLSATEAFF

cdr3_length: 18
clone_size: few
v_call: TRBV6-5
d_call: -
j_call: TRBJ1-2
cdr3_nt: TGTGCCAGCAGTTACTCGTACAGGAACTTTAGGGGCCCCAATGGCTACACCTTC
cdr3_aa: CASSYSYRNFRGPNGYTF

cdr3_length: 16
clone_size: few
v_call: TRBV12-3/TRBV12-4
d_call: -
j_call: TRBJ2-3
cdr3_nt: TGTGCCAGCAGTTTAGTACCAGCACCACCGACAGATACGCAGTATTTT
cdr3_aa: CASSLVPAPPTDTQYF

cdr3_length: 15
clone_size: -
v_call: TRBV19
d_call: -
j_call: TRBJ1-2
cdr3_nt: TGTGCCAGTAGTATCCGGGCCTTAGCTAACTATGGCTACACCTTC
cdr3_aa: CASSIRALANYGYTF

cdr3_length: 20
clone_size: few
v_call: TRBV7-7
d_call: TRBD2
j_call: TRBJ2-4
cdr3_nt: TGTGCCAGCAGCTATCTTGGTCTAGCGGGGGGCCCAAGGAGAGAAAACATTCAGTACTTC
cdr3_aa: CASSYLGLAGGPRRENIQYF

cdr3_length: 12
clone_size: once
v_call: TRBV7-3
d_call: -
j_call: TRBJ2-7
cdr3_nt: TGTGCCAGCAGCACTGGGCAGGGAGAGCAGTACTTC
cdr3_aa: CASSTGQGEQYF

cdr3_length: 16
clone_size: few
v_call: TRBV5-6
d_call: -
j_call: TRBJ2-3
cdr3_nt: TGTGCCAGCAGCTTGGCTGACAGTTGGAAAGTCGATACGCAGTATTTT
cdr3_aa: CASSLADSWKVDTQYF

cdr3_length: 15
clone_size: few
v_call: TRBV2
d_call: TRBD2
j_call: TRBJ2-5
cdr3_nt: TGTGCCAGCACGCGGGTGGCTAGCGGGCAAGAGACCCAGTACTTC
cdr3_aa: CASTRVASGQETQYF

cdr3_length: 14
clone_size: -
v_call: TRBV5-1
d_call: -
j_call: TRBJ1-1
cdr3_nt: TGCGCCAGCAGCTCGGGGGGGGCCGTCACTGAAGCTTTCTTT
cdr3_aa: CASSSGGAVTEAFF

cdr3_length: 15
clone_size: -
v_call: TRBV5-1
d_call: -
j_call: TRBJ2-5
cdr3_nt: TGCGCCAGCAGCTTGGGTTGGACGGATGGAGAGACCCAGTACTTC
cdr3_aa: CASSLGWTDGETQYF

cdr3_length: 16
clone_size: medium-sized
v_call: TRBV5-1
d_call: TRBD1
j_call: TRBJ2-2
cdr3_nt: TGCGCCAGCAGCCCTAGACAGGGCTTTGACACCGGGGAGCTGTTTTTT
cdr3_aa: CASSPRQGFDTGELFF

cdr3_length: 15
clone_size: -
v_call: TRBV5-5
d_call: -
j_call: TRBJ2-1
cdr3_nt: TGTGCCAGCTTCTTTAGGCAGGGGCGCGACAATGAGCAGTTCTTC
cdr3_aa: CASFFRQGRDNEQFF

cdr3_length: 18
clone_size: few
v_call: TRBV4-2
d_call: TRBD2
j_call: TRBJ2-5
cdr3_nt: TGTGCCAGCAGCCAGCCGTTATCGCGCGGGGGGGATCAAGAGACCCAGTACTTC
cdr3_aa: CASSQPLSRGGDQETQYF